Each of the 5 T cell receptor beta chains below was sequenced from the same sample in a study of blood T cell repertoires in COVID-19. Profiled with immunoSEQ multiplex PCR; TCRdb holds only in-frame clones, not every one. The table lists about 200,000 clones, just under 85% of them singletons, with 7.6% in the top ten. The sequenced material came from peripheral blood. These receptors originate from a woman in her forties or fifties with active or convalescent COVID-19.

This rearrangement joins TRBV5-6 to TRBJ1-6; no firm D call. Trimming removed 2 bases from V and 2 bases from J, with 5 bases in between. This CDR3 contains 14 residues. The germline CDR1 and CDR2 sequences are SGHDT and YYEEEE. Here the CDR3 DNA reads TGTGCCAGCAGCTTCCGGGCCTATAATTCACCCCTCCACTTT. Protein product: CASSFRAYNSPLHF. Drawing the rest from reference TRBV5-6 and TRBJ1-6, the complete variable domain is DAGVTQSPTHLIKTRGQQVTLRCSPKSGHDTVSWYQQALGQGPQFIFQYYEEEERQRGNFPDRFSGHQFPNYSSELNVNALLLGDSALYLCASSFRAYNSPLHFGNGTRLTVT.

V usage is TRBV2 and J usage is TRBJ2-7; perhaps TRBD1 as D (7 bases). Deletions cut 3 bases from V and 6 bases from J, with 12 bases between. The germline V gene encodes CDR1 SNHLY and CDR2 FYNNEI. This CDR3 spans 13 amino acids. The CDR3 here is CASSEEGAGEQYV. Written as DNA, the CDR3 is TGTGCCAGCAGTGAGGAGGGGGCGGGCGAGCAGTACGTC.

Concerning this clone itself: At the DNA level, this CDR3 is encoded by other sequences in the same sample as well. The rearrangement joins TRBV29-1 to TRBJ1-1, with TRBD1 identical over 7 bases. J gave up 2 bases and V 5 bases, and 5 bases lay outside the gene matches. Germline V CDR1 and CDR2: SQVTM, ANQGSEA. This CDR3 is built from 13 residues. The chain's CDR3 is CSVRQGLNTEAFF. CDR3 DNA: TGCAGCGTTCGACAGGGCCTAAACACTGAAGCTTTCTTT. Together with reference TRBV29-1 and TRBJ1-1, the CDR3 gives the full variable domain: SAVISQKPSRDICQRGTSLTIQCQVDSQVTMMFWYRQQPGQSLTLIATANQGSEATYESGFVIDKFPISRPNLTFSTLTVSNMSPEDSSIYLCSVRQGLNTEAFFGQGTRLTVV.

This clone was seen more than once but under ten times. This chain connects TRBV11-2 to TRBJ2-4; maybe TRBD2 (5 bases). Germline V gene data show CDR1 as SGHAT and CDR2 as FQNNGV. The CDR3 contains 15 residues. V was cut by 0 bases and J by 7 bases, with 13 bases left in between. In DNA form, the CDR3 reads TGTGCCAGCAGCTTAGATCCTAGACCGGGGAACATTCAGTACTTC. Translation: CASSLDPRPGNIQYF.

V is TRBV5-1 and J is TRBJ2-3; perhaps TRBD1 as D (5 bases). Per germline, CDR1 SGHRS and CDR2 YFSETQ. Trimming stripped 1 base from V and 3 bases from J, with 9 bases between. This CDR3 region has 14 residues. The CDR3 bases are TGCGCCAGCAGCTTGACTCAGGGAACAGATACGCAGTATTTT. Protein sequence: CASSLTQGTDTQYF.